This T cell receptor (beta chain) was documented in a study of blood T cell repertoires in COVID-19. In the study overall: COVID-19 samples from acute and convalescent phases originated in the United States, Italy and Spain. The analysed material was cDNA or gDNA that came from T cells, B-cell-depleted T cells, or PBMCs.

Original methodology: Quantification of nucleated cells was approximated via reference gene primer amplification. The table came from immunoSEQ multiplex PCR; TCRdb's copy has only in-frame clones and leaves some out. That table is the source of V, J and clone size, and D and trimming were worked out from the DNA. The sample contains over 200,000 clones, 82% of which appear only once. CDR3 size: 15 residues. CDR1 and CDR2 from the germline V gene are KGHDR and SFDVKD. Trimming cost V 9 bases and J 0 bases, with 15 bases left between them. Material: peripheral blood. The chain uses TRBV24-1 and TRBJ2-3; no reliable D call. This TCR derives from a woman aged 40 to 50 with acute or convalescent COVID-19. DNA for the CDR3: TGTGCCACCCAGAGATCAGGCAAGAGCACAGATACGCAGTATTTT. It translates to CATQRSGKSTDTQYF.